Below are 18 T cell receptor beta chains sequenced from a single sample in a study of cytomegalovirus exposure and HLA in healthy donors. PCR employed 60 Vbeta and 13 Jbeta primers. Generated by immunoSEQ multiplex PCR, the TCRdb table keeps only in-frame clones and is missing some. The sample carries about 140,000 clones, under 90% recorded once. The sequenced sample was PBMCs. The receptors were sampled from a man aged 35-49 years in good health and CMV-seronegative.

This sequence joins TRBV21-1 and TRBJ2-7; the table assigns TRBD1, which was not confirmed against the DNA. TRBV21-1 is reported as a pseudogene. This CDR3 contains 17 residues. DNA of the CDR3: TGTGCCAGCAGCAAAGTCCAAACCGGGACAGGGCATATCGAGCAGTACTTC. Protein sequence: CASSKVQTGTGHIEQYF.

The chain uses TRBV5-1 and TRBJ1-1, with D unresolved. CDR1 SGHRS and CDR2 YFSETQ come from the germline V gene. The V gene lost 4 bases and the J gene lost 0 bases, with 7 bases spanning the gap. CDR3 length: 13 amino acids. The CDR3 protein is CASSAGMNTEAFF. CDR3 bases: TGCGCCAGCAGCGCCGGGATGAACACTGAAGCTTTCTTT.

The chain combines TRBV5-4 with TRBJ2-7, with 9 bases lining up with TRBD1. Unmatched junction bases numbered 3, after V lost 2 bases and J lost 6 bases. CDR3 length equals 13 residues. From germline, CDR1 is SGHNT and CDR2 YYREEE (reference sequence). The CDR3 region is CASSFGTGSEQYF. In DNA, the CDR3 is TGTGCCAGCAGCTTTGGGACAGGGAGCGAGCAGTACTTC.

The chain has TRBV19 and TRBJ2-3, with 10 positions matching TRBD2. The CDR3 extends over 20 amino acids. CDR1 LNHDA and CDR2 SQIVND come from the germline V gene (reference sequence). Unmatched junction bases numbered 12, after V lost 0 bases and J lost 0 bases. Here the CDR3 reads CASSIEASGGLFTSTDTQYF. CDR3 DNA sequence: TGTGCCAGTAGTATAGAGGCTAGCGGGGGACTATTTACTAGCACAGATACGCAGTATTTT.

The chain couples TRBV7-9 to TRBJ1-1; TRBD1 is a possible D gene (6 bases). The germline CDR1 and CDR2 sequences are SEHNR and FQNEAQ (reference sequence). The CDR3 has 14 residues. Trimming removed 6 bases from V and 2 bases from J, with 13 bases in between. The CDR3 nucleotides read TGTGCCAGCAGTCTCGGGACATTTAACACTGAAGCTTTCTTT. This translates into CASSLGTFNTEAFF.

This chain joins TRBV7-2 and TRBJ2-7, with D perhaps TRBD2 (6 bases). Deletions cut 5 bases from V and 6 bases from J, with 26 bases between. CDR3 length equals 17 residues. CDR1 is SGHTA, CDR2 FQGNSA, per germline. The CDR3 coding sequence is TGTGCCAGCAGCCCCCCCGGTGGGGGGACCAGGCGGAGCGAGCAGTACTTC. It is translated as CASSPPGGGTRRSEQYF.

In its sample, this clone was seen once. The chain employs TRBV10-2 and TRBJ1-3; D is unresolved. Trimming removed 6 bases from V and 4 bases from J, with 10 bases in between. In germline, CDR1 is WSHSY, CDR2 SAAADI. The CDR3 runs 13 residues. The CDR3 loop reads CASSPSGGNTIYF. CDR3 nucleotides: TGCGCCAGCAGCCCCTCGGGAGGAAACACCATATATTTT.

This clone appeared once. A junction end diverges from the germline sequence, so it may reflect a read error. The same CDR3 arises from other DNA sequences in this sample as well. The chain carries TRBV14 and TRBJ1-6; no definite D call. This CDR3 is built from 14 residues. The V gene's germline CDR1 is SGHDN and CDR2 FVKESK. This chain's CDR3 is CASSRRGYNSPLHF. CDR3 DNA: TGTGCCAGCAGTCGGCGAGGTTATAATTCCCCCCTCCACTTT.

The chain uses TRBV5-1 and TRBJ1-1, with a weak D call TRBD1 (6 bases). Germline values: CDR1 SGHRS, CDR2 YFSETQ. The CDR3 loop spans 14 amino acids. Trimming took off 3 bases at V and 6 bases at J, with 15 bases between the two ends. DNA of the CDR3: TGCGCCAGCAGCTCGGGCCAGGGGCTAGCTGAAGCTTTCTTT. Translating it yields CASSSGQGLAEAFF.

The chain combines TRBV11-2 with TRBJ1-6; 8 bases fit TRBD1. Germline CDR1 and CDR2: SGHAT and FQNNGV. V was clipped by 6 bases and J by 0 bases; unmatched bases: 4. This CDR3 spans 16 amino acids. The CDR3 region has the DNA TGTGCCAGCAGAAGACAGGGGAGCTCCTATAATTCACCCCTCCACTTT. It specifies CASRRQGSSYNSPLHF.

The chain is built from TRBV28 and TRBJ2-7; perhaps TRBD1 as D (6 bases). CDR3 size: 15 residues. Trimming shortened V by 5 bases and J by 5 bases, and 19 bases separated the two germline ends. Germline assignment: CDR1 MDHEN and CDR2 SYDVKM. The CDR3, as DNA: TGTGCCAGCAGTCGAGTGACAGGTCTCCTGAACGAGCAGTACTTC. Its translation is CASSRVTGLLNEQYF.

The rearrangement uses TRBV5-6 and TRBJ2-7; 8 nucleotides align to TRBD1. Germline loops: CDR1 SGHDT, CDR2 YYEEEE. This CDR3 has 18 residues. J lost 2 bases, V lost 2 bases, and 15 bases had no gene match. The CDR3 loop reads CASSFLRAATGVPYEQYF. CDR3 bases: TGTGCCAGCAGCTTCCTTAGGGCCGCGACAGGGGTCCCCTACGAGCAGTACTTC.

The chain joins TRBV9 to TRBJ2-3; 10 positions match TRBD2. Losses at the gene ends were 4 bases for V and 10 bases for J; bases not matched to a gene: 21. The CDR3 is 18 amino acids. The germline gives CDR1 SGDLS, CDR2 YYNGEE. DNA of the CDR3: TGTGCCAGCAGCCCCCGTAGGTTAGCTCTAGCGGGGGCCCATCCGCAGTATTTT. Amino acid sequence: CASSPRRLALAGAHPQYF.

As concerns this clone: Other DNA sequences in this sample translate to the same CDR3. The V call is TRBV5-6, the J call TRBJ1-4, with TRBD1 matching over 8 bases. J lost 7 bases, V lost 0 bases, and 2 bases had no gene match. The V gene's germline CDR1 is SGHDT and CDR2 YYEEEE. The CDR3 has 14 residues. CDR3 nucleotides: TGTGCCAGCAGCTTGGGGGGGACAGGTGAAAAACTGTTTTTT. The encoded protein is CASSLGGTGEKLFF.

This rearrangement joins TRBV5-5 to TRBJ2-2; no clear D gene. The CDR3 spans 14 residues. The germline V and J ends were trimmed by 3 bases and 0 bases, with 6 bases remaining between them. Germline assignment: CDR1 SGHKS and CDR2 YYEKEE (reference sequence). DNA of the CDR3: TGTGCCAGCAGCTCTAGATCGAACACCGGGGAGCTGTTTTTT. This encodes CASSSRSNTGELFF.

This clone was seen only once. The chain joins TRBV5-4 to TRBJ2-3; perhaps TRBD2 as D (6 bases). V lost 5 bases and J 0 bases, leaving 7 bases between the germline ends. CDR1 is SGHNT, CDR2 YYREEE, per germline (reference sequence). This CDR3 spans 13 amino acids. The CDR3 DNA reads TGTGCCAGCAGGGGGGGAAGCACAGATACGCAGTATTTT. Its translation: CASRGGSTDTQYF.

The CDR3 nucleotides are TGTGCCAGCAGCGTAGGAGGGACTAGCGTCAACGAGCAGTACTTC. This translates into CASSVGGTSVNEQYF. The rearrangement links TRBV9 to TRBJ2-7; 10 nucleotides agree with TRBD2. CDR3 length equals 15 residues. CDR1 and CDR2 (germline): SGDLS, YYNGEE. Trimming cost V 0 bases and J 5 bases; bases outside gene matches: 5.

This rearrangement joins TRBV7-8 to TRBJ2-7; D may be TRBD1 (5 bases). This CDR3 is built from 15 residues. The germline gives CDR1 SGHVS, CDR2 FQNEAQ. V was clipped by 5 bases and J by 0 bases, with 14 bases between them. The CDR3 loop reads CASSAHQGISYEQYF. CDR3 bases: TGTGCCAGCAGCGCCCACCAGGGAATCTCCTACGAGCAGTACTTC.